This TCR beta chain was recovered during a study of CD8 T cells in Susac syndrome (dated by TCRdb to about 2019). Context from the whole study: Of the Susac syndrome patients who were sequenced, eight were in clinical remission while roughly six had clinically active disease. At blood withdrawal, Susac syndrome patients were therapy-naive, treated with corticosteroids (with IVIg additionally given to some), or treated with IVIg alone. Repertoire sequencing was used to test whether CD8+ T cell activation and differentiation in Susac syndrome was antigen driven.

V drops 5 bases and J drops 3 bases, leaving 13 bases in between. The CDR3 numbers 13 residues from cysteine through phenylalanine. Solely the CDR3 DNA is kept, with 39 bases framed from the first base. CDR1 and CDR2, looked up from the germline V gene (reference sequence), are DFQATT and SNEGSKA. The paper as a whole reports these results and caveats: The number of individuals in the TCR sequencing and HLA analysis was acknowledged as relatively small. The CD4+ T cell repertoire of patients with Susac syndrome showed no detectable clonal expansion.

High-throughput TCR beta sequencing profiled peripheral blood CD8+ and CD4+ T cells from healthy donors, Susac syndrome patients and multiple sclerosis patients. Susac syndrome patients met recently defined diagnostic criteria for definite or probable disease. Bulk CD8+ and CD4+ T cells were purified magnetically by negative isolation, whereas CD8+ TEMRA cells were enriched by FACS. Blood was drawn into EDTA tubes, processed within 24 hours, and PBMCs were isolated by density gradient centrifugation. PBMCs intended for TCR sequencing were cryopreserved in liquid nitrogen and were subsequently thawed in a 37 degrees C water bath. The sorted or isolated CD4+, CD8+ and CD8+ TEMRA cells had a purity of 90% or higher. RNA was extracted with the RNeasy kit and roughly 0.5 to 1 ug was reverse transcribed using random hexamers. The immunoSEQ multiplex PCR assay, covering 54 Vbeta and 13 Jbeta segments, was used to amplify TCR beta CDR3 regions. PCR amplification bias was corrected using a synthetic template baseline for primer optimization and computational correction. The authors processed their data as follows. Only productive sequences were kept, with reads annotated to V, D and J genes according to IMGT and analyzed in immunoSEQ Analyzer. To calculate clonality, Shannon entropy was normalized by log2 of the number of productive unique sequences and then subtracted from one. Public and private clones were assessed among the 100 most prevalent clones of each patient and control. Clones were defined as Susac-specific if absent from the healthy and MS cohorts, from 900 to 1,200 published viral clones and from other ImmuneACCESS disease sequences. TCRdb cleaned the public reads at Q25 with fastp, built clones with MiXCR and kept in-frame beta chains. CDR3 protein duplicates are merged, each entry listing the most common genes and DNA. The V and J calls shown here were made by TCRdb, not taken from the authors' results. Recorded for this sample are around 190,000 distinct CDR3 sequences; 94% of them occurred a single time. Over 0.095% of the sample belongs to the ten largest clones.

As regards this clonotype: The target of this receptor is not known. Qualities for individual bases were not recorded, and no much larger clone is one base off.

The receptor was derived from a human donor with Susac syndrome. The source material was CD4+ T cells from PBMCs. The sequence is built from TRBV20-1 and TRBJ1-1, and perhaps TRBD1 as D gene, on 6 matching bases. The sequenced DNA: TGCAGTGCTCCCCGGGGGCCGGACACTGAAGCTTTCTTT. Translated, this gives CSAPRGPDTEAFF.